This T cell receptor (beta chain) derives from a study of blood T cell repertoires in COVID-19. Overall study: Samples representing acute and convalescent COVID-19 were sourced from the United States, Italy and Spain. The analysed material was cDNA or gDNA that came from T cells, B-cell-depleted T cells, or PBMCs.

CDR3 length equals 11 residues. With 7 bases removed from V and 8 bases from J, the gap between germline ends came to 12 bases. Germline CDR1 DFQATT, CDR2 SNEGSKA (reference sequence). The authors' processing: Nucleated cell counts were estimated from reference gene primer amplification. Sequencing used immunoSEQ multiplex PCR; TCRdb keeps in-frame clones, though not all of them. V and J calls and clone size follow that table, whereas D and trimming were derived from the DNA. The sample yields approximately 210,000 clones, approximately 82% seen once. Source material: peripheral blood. The clonotype comes from a woman aged 80 or older with acute or convalescent COVID-19. The chain combines TRBV20-1 with TRBJ2-1; tentatively, D is TRBD2 (5 bases). The CDR3 is CSVMEVDEQFF. The CDR3 region has the DNA TGCAGTGTGATGGAGGTCGATGAGCAGTTCTTC.